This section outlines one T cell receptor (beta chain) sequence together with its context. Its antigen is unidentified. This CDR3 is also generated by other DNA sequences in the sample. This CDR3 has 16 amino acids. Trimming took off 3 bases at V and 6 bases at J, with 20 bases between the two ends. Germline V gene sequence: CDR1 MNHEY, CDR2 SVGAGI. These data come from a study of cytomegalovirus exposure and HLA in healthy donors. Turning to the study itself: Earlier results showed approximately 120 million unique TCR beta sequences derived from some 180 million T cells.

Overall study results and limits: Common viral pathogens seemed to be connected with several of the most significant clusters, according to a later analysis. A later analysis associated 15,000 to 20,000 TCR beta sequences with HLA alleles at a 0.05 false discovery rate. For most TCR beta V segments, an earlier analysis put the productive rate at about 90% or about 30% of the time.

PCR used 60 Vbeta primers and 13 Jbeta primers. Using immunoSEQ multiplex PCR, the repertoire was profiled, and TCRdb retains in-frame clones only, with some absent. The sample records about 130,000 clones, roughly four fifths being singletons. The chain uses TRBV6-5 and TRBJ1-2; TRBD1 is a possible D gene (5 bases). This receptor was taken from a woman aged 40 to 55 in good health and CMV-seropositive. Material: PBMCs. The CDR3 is CASSYSSIAGWNGYTF. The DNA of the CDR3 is TGTGCCAGCAGTTATTCGAGTATCGCAGGGTGGAATGGCTACACCTTC.